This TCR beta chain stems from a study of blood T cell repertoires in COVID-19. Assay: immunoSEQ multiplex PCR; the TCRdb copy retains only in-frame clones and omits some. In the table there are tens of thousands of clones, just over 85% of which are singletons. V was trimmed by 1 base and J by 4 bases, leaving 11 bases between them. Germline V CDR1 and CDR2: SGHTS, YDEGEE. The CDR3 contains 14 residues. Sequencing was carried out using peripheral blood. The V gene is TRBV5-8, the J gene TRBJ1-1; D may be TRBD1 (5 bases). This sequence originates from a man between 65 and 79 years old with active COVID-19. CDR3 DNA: TGTGCCAGCAGCTTGAGGGGACTTGGCACTGAAGCTTTCTTT. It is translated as CASSLRGLGTEAFF. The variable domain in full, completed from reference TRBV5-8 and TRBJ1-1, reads EAGVTQSPTHLIKTRGQQATLRCSPISGHTSVYWYQQALGLGLQFLLWYDEGEERNRGNFPPRFSGRQFPNYSSELNVNALELEDSALYLCASSLRGLGTEAFFGQGTRLTVV.